The sequence of this TCR beta chain was determined in a study of T-cell reconstitution after alpha-beta-depleted transplantation in children. During its preparation, the TCRbeta library received unique molecular identifiers. One entry per CDR3 protein, called by TCRdb with MiXCR from the PCR reads. This table has roughly 500,000 distinct CDR3 sequences, 18% appearing once. This CDR3 region has 15 residues. CDR1 and CDR2 from the germline V gene are SGHKS and YYEKEE (reference sequence). Trimming cost V 0 bases and J 9 bases, with 16 bases left between them. The J gene is TRBJ2-1, the V gene TRBV5-5; D is ambiguous. The specimen comprised PBMCs from the stem cell graft donor, sampled from the stem cell graft. The receptor's source is a human donor who donated a stem cell graft to a child with acute lymphoblastic leukemia. CDR3 amino acids: CASSLGLTASAEQFF. CDR3 coding DNA: TGTGCCAGCAGCTTGGGTTTGACGGCGTCTGCTGAGCAGTTCTTC.